This T cell receptor beta chain appears in the sequencing data of a study of blood T cells in healthy people across ages. Findings and limits, study-wide: Unsorted PBMCs ruled out conclusive naive versus antigen-experienced comparison.

Trimming stripped 7 bases from V and 7 bases from J, with 21 bases between. Germline-derived CDR1 and CDR2 are SQVTM and ANQGSEA. The CDR3 extends over 14 amino acids. As for this clonotype: Its antigen is not identified. A read error may explain this, as a much larger clone is one base away.

Sample-barcoded 5' priming and a J-beta primer mix drove a second PCR of 7 to 11 cycles. TCRdb called the 5' RACE reads again in MiXCR, with one record for every CDR3 protein. The table has approximately 670,000 distinct CDR3 sequences, approximately 40% seen once. This chain connects TRBV29-1 to TRBJ2-3; D may be TRBD1 or TRBD2 (5 bases each). The specimen was blood. The receptor's source is a man aged 80 or over in good health. The CDR3 here is CSAEGRGRGNTQYF. DNA for the CDR3: TGCAGCGCTGAGGGAAGGGGACGGGGAAATACGCAGTATTTT.